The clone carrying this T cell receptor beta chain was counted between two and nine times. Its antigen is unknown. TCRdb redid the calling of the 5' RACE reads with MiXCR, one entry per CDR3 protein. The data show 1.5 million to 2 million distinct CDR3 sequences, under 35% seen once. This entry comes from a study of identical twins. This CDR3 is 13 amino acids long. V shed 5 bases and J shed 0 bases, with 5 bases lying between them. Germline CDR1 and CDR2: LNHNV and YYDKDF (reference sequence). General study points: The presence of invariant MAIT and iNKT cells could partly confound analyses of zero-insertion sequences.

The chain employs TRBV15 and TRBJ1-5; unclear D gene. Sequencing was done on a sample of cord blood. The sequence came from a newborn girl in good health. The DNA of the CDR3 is TGTGCCACCAGCCCAGTTAGCAATCAGCCCCAGCATTTT. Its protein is CATSPVSNQPQHF.